These 25 T cell receptor beta chains share one sample of origin, sequenced in a study of T cell changes during pregnancy in multiple sclerosis. Sequencing used immunoSEQ multiplex PCR; TCRdb keeps in-frame clones, though not all of them. The repertoire includes approximately 89,000 clones, 90% to 95% of them detected once, and 0.7% to 1% sits in the top ten. Source: peripheral blood, taken in the third trimester of pregnancy. The receptors were gathered from a female donor with multiple sclerosis, enrolled in a pregnancy study.

The chain joins TRBV2 to TRBJ2-1, with 12 bases fitting TRBD2. The trim removed 6 bases at V and 3 bases at J, leaving 0 bases unmatched. This CDR3 comprises 14 residues. Germline V gene lookup returns CDR1 SNHLY and CDR2 FYNNEI. The CDR3 coding sequence is TGTGCCAGCAGGACTAGCGGGAGCTACAATGAGCAGTTCTTC. Protein sequence: CASRTSGSYNEQFF.

The genes are TRBV27 and TRBJ2-5, with 8 bases matching TRBD2. Trimming cost V 2 bases and J 5 bases; bases outside gene matches: 4. The CDR3 runs 14 residues. CDR1 is MNHEY and CDR2 is SMNVEV in the germline V gene (reference sequence). The CDR3 sequence: CASSLAGGRETQYF. For the CDR3, the DNA is TGTGCCAGCAGTTTAGCGGGAGGTCGTGAGACCCAGTACTTC.

Only one count was recorded for this clone. The gene calls are TRBV6-6 and TRBJ2-5, with 10 bases that match TRBD2. CDR1 and CDR2 from the germline V gene are MNHNY and SVGAGI (reference sequence). This CDR3 has 16 amino acids. With V trimmed by 0 bases and J by 4 bases, 5 bases remained unmatched. The CDR3 loop is CASSYSTLAGLETQYF. The CDR3 nucleotides are TGTGCCAGCAGTTACTCGACACTAGCGGGATTAGAGACCCAGTACTTC.

The rearrangement uses TRBV30 and TRBJ1-1; the D is unclear. Germline-derived CDR1 and CDR2 are GTSNPN and SVGIG (reference sequence). Between the trimmed V and J ends, which lost 0 bases and 5 bases, there was a span of 16 bases. The CDR3 has 15 residues. The CDR3 loop is CAWSVLEGWETEAFF. The DNA of the CDR3 is TGTGCCTGGAGTGTACTTGAGGGCTGGGAAACTGAAGCTTTCTTT.

The chain is built from TRBV4-1 and TRBJ1-3; 10 nucleotides match TRBD1. J was trimmed by 5 bases and V by 0 bases; bases with no gene match: 4. CDR3 length: 16 residues. CDR1 and CDR2 (germline): MGHRA, YSYEKL. In nucleotides, the CDR3 is TGCGCCAGCAGCCAAGACGACAGGGGGCAAAGAAACACCATATATTTT. Translated, it gives CASSQDDRGQRNTIYF.

The chain's CDR3 is CASSPPSGSYSYNEQFF. The CDR3 coding sequence is TGTGCCAGCAGCCCCCCTAGCGGGAGCTACTCCTACAATGAGCAGTTCTTC. This chain uses TRBV7-6 with TRBJ2-1; 10 bases map to TRBD2. Germline CDR1 and CDR2: SGHVS and FNYEAQ. The ends lost 5 bases at V and 0 bases at J; junction bases unmatched: 7. This CDR3 region has 17 residues.

Details on this clone: The sample contains more than one DNA sequence encoding this CDR3. The chain has TRBV5-1 and TRBJ2-7; tentatively, D is TRBD1 (6 bases). The CDR3 is made up of 14 amino acids. V gave up 0 bases and J gave up 1 base, with 8 bases separating them. CDR1 is SGHRS and CDR2 is YFSETQ in the germline V gene. The CDR3 region is CASSLAGQSYEQYF. DNA for the CDR3: TGCGCCAGCAGCTTGGCCGGACAGTCCTACGAGCAGTACTTC.

For the CDR3, the DNA is TGTGCCAGCAACGCGGATGTCTATACAGATACGCAGTATTTT. Encoded protein: CASNADVYTDTQYF. The V and J genes are TRBV28 and TRBJ2-3; D is ambiguous. The V end was cut by 7 bases, the J end by 3 bases, with 14 bases between. Germline CDR1 reads MDHEN; CDR2 reads SYDVKM. The CDR3 contains 14 residues.

The chain links TRBV19 to TRBJ1-1, with 9 bases matching TRBD1. V gave up 6 bases and J gave up 9 bases; unmatched junction bases: 8. The CDR3 is 13 residues long. Germline values: CDR1 LNHDA, CDR2 SQIVND (reference sequence). The CDR3 DNA reads TGTGCCAGTAGATCTCCCGGGACAGGGAAAGCTTTCTTT. This encodes CASRSPGTGKAFF. The full variable domain, rest sourced from reference TRBV19 and TRBJ1-1, is DGGITQSPKYLFRKEGQNVTLSCEQNLNHDAMYWYRQDPGQGLRLIYYSQIVNDFQKGDIAEGYSVSREKKESFPLTVTSAQKNPTAFYLCASRSPGTGKAFFGQGTRLTVV.

V usage is TRBV28 and J usage is TRBJ1-2; 7 bases align to TRBD1. The V gene end was trimmed by 10 bases and the J gene end by 6 bases; junction bases not matched to a gene: 11. The CDR3 is 13 amino acids. Per the germline V gene, CDR1 is MDHEN and CDR2 is SYDVKM. This CDR3 reads CAIRRTGENGYTF. The CDR3 nucleotides read TGTGCCATCAGGAGAACAGGGGAAAATGGCTACACCTTC.

Here the CDR3 reads CASSFVGTSVKGQYF. The CDR3 bases are TGTGCCAGCAGCTTTGTCGGGACTAGCGTCAAGGGGCAGTATTTT. The chain couples TRBV5-4 to TRBJ2-3; 10 bases align to TRBD2. V trimming: 2 bases; J trimming: 11 bases; junction bases outside the gene matches: 11. The CDR3 contains 15 residues. Germline CDR1 SGHNT, CDR2 YYREEE (reference sequence).

The chain carries TRBV9 and TRBJ2-6; 9 bases align to TRBD2. Unmatched junction bases numbered 11, after V lost 1 base and J lost 3 bases. The V gene's germline CDR1 is SGDLS and CDR2 YYNGEE. CDR3 length equals 19 residues. CDR3 nucleotide sequence: TGTGCCAGCAGCGTAAGAGTAGCGGGAGATATCGGTGGGGCCAACGTCCTGACTTTC. Translating it yields CASSVRVAGDIGGANVLTF.

The CDR3 is CASSHPGQGASYNEQFF. As DNA, the CDR3 is TGCGCCAGCAGCCACCCCGGACAGGGGGCCTCCTACAATGAGCAGTTCTTC. This rearrangement joins TRBV4-1 to TRBJ2-1; 11 bases are shared with TRBD1. Germline trimming cut 3 bases from V and 0 bases from J; bases unmatched to any gene: 4. The CDR3 sequence is 17 residues long. The V gene's germline CDR1 is MGHRA and CDR2 YSYEKL.

The rearrangement uses TRBV7-9 and TRBJ2-7, with D maybe TRBD2 (6 bases). Germline CDR1 and CDR2: SEHNR and FQNEAQ (reference sequence). The ends were cut back, 5 bases at V and 3 bases at J, with 11 bases in the middle. The CDR3 has 13 amino acids. The CDR3 region is CASSPGSGYEQYF. The CDR3 nucleotides are TGTGCCAGCAGCCCCGGGAGCGGCTACGAGCAGTACTTC.

The chain combines TRBV7-9 with TRBJ2-7; D might be TRBD1 (5 bases). V was shortened by 4 bases and J by 6 bases, with 16 bases between the two germline ends. The CDR3 is 14 residues long. Germline V gene lookup returns CDR1 SEHNR and CDR2 FQNEAQ (reference sequence). CDR3 protein: CASSSGMSPGEQYF. The CDR3 DNA is TGTGCCAGCAGCTCAGGGATGTCCCCGGGCGAGCAGTACTTC.

This chain joins TRBV25-1 and TRBJ2-2, with D uncertain. CDR1 is MGHDK and CDR2 is SYGVNS in the germline V gene. CDR3 size: 13 residues. Deletions cut 6 bases from V and 6 bases from J, with 11 bases between. CDR3 residues: CASSTLSSGELFF. CDR3 coding DNA: TGTGCCAGCAGCACATTGTCTTCCGGGGAGCTGTTTTTT.

This rearrangement joins TRBV10-2 to TRBJ1-1, with D perhaps TRBD1 (6 bases). Trimming removed 10 bases at V and 2 bases at J, with 14 bases between. The germline CDR1 and CDR2 sequences are WSHSY and SAAADI. The CDR3 runs to 13 residues. The CDR3 loop is CATETGYNTEAFF. The DNA of the CDR3 is TGCGCCACCGAGACAGGTTATAACACTGAAGCTTTCTTT.

The V gene is TRBV11-2, the J gene TRBJ2-2, with TRBD1 matching 7 bases. Unmatched junction bases numbered 4, after V lost 5 bases and J lost 4 bases. CDR3 size: 14 residues. From germline, CDR1 is SGHAT and CDR2 FQNNGV. The CDR3 protein is CASSKRTGTGELFF. The CDR3 coding sequence is TGTGCCAGCAGCAAGCGGACAGGCACCGGGGAGCTGTTTTTT. The entire variable domain, with the rest obtained from reference TRBV11-2 and TRBJ2-2, is as follows: EAGVAQSPRYKIIEKRQSVAFWCNPISGHATLYWYQQILGQGPKLLIQFQNNGVVDDSQLPKDRFSAERLKGVDSTLKIQPAKLEDSAVYLCASSKRTGTGELFFGEGSRLTVL.

This clone was detected only once. The rearrangement uses TRBV25-1 and TRBJ1-4; 7 bases map to TRBD1. V gave up 2 bases and J gave up 0 bases; unmatched junction bases: 6. This CDR3 is 17 amino acids long. In germline, CDR1 is MGHDK, CDR2 SYGVNS. CDR3 loop: CASSEQGVGATNEKLFF. CDR3 DNA sequence: TGTGCCAGCAGTGAACAGGGGGTCGGGGCAACTAATGAAAAACTGTTTTTT.

The gene calls are TRBV2 and TRBJ1-1, with a tentative D call TRBD1 (6 bases). The CDR3 runs to 14 residues. The V gene's germline CDR1 is SNHLY and CDR2 FYNNEI. The ends were cut back, 4 bases at V and 6 bases at J, with 15 bases in the middle. CDR3 in amino acids: CASSAQLGGSEAFF. CDR3 DNA sequence: TGTGCCAGCAGTGCCCAGTTAGGGGGTTCTGAAGCTTTCTTT.

V gene TRBV14 combines with J gene TRBJ1-1; 10 nucleotides agree with TRBD1. The CDR3 has 15 amino acids. Germline CDR1 SGHDN, CDR2 FVKESK. Trimming cost V 4 bases and J 1 base; bases outside gene matches: 3. In DNA, the CDR3 is TGTGCCAGCAGCCCCCGGACAGGGGGGAACACTGAAGCTTTCTTT. Protein product: CASSPRTGGNTEAFF.

The J gene is TRBJ2-5, the V gene TRBV14; 10 bases match TRBD2. Germline CDR1 reads SGHDN; CDR2 reads FVKESK. The V and J ends lost 1 base and 5 bases, in that order; junction bases with no gene match: 4. This CDR3 spans 15 amino acids. The CDR3 spells CASSQVAGGLETQYF. In DNA form, the CDR3 reads TGTGCCAGCAGCCAAGTAGCGGGAGGTTTGGAGACCCAGTACTTC.

J is TRBJ2-5 and V is TRBV4-1; D is possibly TRBD2 (6 bases). Germline V lookup: CDR1 MGHRA, CDR2 YSYEKL. The CDR3 is 17 residues long. Between the trimmed V and J ends, which lost 4 bases and 1 base, there was a span of 19 bases. The CDR3: CASSLGSGALSQETQYF. Written as DNA, the CDR3 is TGCGCCAGCAGCCTCGGGAGTGGGGCCCTTAGCCAAGAGACCCAGTACTTC.

The chain joins TRBV9 to TRBJ2-7, with D tentatively TRBD1 (6 bases). The CDR3 extends over 14 amino acids. Germline values: CDR1 SGDLS, CDR2 YYNGEE. Trimming cost V 0 bases and J 5 bases, with 12 bases left between them. CDR3 DNA sequence: TGTGCCAGCAGCGTAGAGGGGGAATGGGACGAGCAGTACTTC. Protein: CASSVEGEWDEQYF. Based on the CDR3 plus reference TRBV9 and TRBJ2-7, the full variable domain is DSGVTQTPKHLITATGQRVTLRCSPRSGDLSVYWYQQSLDQGLQFLIQYYNGEERAKGNILERFSAQQFPDLHSELNLSSLELGDSALYFCASSVEGEWDEQYFGPGTRLTVT.

The rearrangement joins TRBV9 to TRBJ2-1; 13 bases fit TRBD2. J was trimmed by 7 bases and V by 4 bases; bases with no gene match: 11. CDR1 and CDR2 from the germline V gene are SGDLS and YYNGEE. The CDR3 length is 17 residues. The CDR3 nucleotides are TGTGCCAGCAGCACCCGCCGGACTAGCGGGAGCCCTAATGAGCAGTTCTTC. Translating it yields CASSTRRTSGSPNEQFF.